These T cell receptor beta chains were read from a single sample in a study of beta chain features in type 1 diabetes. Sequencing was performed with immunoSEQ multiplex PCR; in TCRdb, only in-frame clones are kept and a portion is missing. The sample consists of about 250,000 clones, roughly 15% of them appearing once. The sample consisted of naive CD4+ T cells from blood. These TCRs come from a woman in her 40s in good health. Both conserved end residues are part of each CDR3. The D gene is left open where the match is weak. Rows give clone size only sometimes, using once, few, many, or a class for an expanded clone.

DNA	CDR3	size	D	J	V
TGTGCCAGCAGCGCATGGCAGGACGAGCAGTACTTC	CASSAWQDEQYF	-	-	TRBJ2-7	TRBV6-1
TGTGCCAGCAGCTTAGGAGCAGGAACGGGGGATCAGCCCCAGCATTTT	CASSLGAGTGDQPQHF	few	-	TRBJ1-5	TRBV7-9
TGCGCCAGCAGCCAAGAGGCGGGGGGACTAAGCACAGATACGCAGTATTTT	CASSQEAGGLSTDTQYF	-	TRBD2	TRBJ2-3	TRBV4-3
TGTGCCAGCGCGGAGAGGGTCAGCTCCTACGAGCAGTACTTC	CASAERVSSYEQYF	few	-	TRBJ2-7	TRBV18
TGCGCCAGCAGCCAAGACGGGACAGCCGGTGTAAAACTGTTTTTT	CASSQDGTAGVKLFF	-	TRBD1	TRBJ1-4	TRBV4-1
TGTGCCACCAGCGGCAGCGGGTCTGGGGCCAACGTCCTGACTTTC	CATSGSGSGANVLTF	-	-	TRBJ2-6	TRBV15
TGTGCCAGCAGAGGAGGGGAATCACCCCTCCACTTT	CASRGGESPLHF	-	-	TRBJ1-6	TRBV5-8
TGTGCCAGCACCGGACGTGTGGACAGGGGTAACGAGCAGTACTTC	CASTGRVDRGNEQYF	few	TRBD1	TRBJ2-7	TRBV6-1
TGCAGCGTTGTGGGGGGGTCGGATGGCTACACCTTC	CSVVGGSDGYTF	-	-	TRBJ1-2	TRBV29-1
TGCGCCAGCAGCTTGGCGCCCCCTATGGATACGCAGTATTTT	CASSLAPPMDTQYF	-	-	TRBJ2-3	TRBV5-1
TGTGCCAGCAGCGAGACAGGGGAAAACTATGGCTACACCTTC	CASSETGENYGYTF	-	TRBD1	TRBJ1-2	TRBV11-2
TGTGCCAGCAGTAAGACAGGGCTGGGGGAGACCCAGTACTTC	CASSKTGLGETQYF	-	TRBD1	TRBJ2-5	TRBV6-6
TGTGCCAGCAGCTTAGCGGGACTAGCGGGGAGGGAGACCCAGTACTTC	CASSLAGLAGRETQYF	few	TRBD2	TRBJ2-5	TRBV7-2
TGTGCCATCAGTGAGTCGGACAGGAGCTCCTACGAGCAGTACTTC	CAISESDRSSYEQYF	-	TRBD1	TRBJ2-7	TRBV10-3
TGTGCCAGCAGTTTAAACCCCGGAGTGAACACTGAAGCTTTCTTT	CASSLNPGVNTEAFF	few	-	TRBJ1-1	TRBV6-5
TGTGCCAGCAGTGAAGAGGGGTGGAGTGATGGCTACACCTTC	CASSEEGWSDGYTF	-	-	TRBJ1-2	TRBV2
TGTGCCAGCAGTCCCAGGCCCGACCCCCCCGGGGAGCTGTTTTTT	CASSPRPDPPGELFF	few	-	TRBJ2-2	TRBV6-5
TGTGCCAGCAGTTCCGGACAGGGTAACTATGGCTACACCTTC	CASSSGQGNYGYTF	-	TRBD1	TRBJ1-2	TRBV27
TGTGCCAGCAGTGAAATCGGGGTCGCTGAAGCTTTCTTT	CASSEIGVAEAFF	-	-	TRBJ1-1	TRBV6-1
TGTGCCAGCAGCGTAGGGGCTGACTCCTACAATGAGCAGTTCTTC	CASSVGADSYNEQFF	few	-	TRBJ2-1	TRBV9
TGTGCTAGTGGGAGGGACAGGGGGGCAGATACGCAGTATTTT	CASGRDRGADTQYF	once	TRBD1	TRBJ2-3	TRBV12-5
TGTGCCAGCAGCCTACAGGGGGCGAGGGGCTACACCTTC	CASSLQGARGYTF	-	TRBD1	TRBJ1-2	TRBV7-2
TGCGCCAGCTCAAGGGGCGGTATAACCGGGGAGCTGTTTTTT	CASSRGGITGELFF	-	-	TRBJ2-2	TRBV10-2
TGTGCCAGCTCACTCGGTACCGGCAATCAGCCCCAGCATTTT	CASSLGTGNQPQHF	few	-	TRBJ1-5	TRBV18
TGCAGCGTTGAACAGGGTATGAACACTGAAGCTTTCTTT	CSVEQGMNTEAFF	few	-	TRBJ1-1	TRBV29-1
TGTGCTAGTGTAGAGGGGGCCGGAGAGACCCAGTACTTC	CASVEGAGETQYF	few	TRBD1	TRBJ2-5	TRBV12-5
TGTGCCATCAGTGGCGCGGACGAGCAGTACTTC	CAISGADEQYF	many	-	TRBJ2-7	TRBV10-3
TGTGCCAGCAGTTACGCTGAGAGCTCCTACGAGCAGTACTTC	CASSYAESSYEQYF	-	-	TRBJ2-7	TRBV6-8
TGTGCCAGCGGCAGGGACAGGGGGGCCTACGAGCAGTACTTC	CASGRDRGAYEQYF	-	TRBD1	TRBJ2-7	TRBV6-5
TGTGCCAGCAGCGACTCTTACCCCTCTAATTCACCCCTCCACTTT	CASSDSYPSNSPLHF	-	-	TRBJ1-6	TRBV6-5
TGCAGCGTGGCCGGGACAGGGAGTGAGACCCAGTACTTC	CSVAGTGSETQYF	-	TRBD1	TRBJ2-5	TRBV29-1
TGCAGCGTTGTTGTCGCCGGGACAGATTATAATCAGCCCCAGCATTTT	CSVVVAGTDYNQPQHF	-	TRBD1	TRBJ1-5	TRBV29-1
TGTGCCAGCAGCCCCGGGGGAGGGCAGTACAATGAGCAGTTCTTC	CASSPGGGQYNEQFF	-	TRBD2	TRBJ2-1	TRBV7-9
TGTGCCAGTAGTAAGCCGAACTATGGCTACACCTTC	CASSKPNYGYTF	few	-	TRBJ1-2	TRBV19
TGTGCCAGTAGCAGCGGACAGGGGGTCCCGTCCGGGGCCAACGTCCTGACTTTC	CASSSGQGVPSGANVLTF	-	TRBD1	TRBJ2-6	TRBV19
TGTGCCAGTAGAGGGACAGGGACGGAGACCCAGTACTTC	CASRGTGTETQYF	-	TRBD1	TRBJ2-5	TRBV19
TGTGCCAGCAGTTATCGGTCTTCCGGCTACACCTTC	CASSYRSSGYTF	-	-	TRBJ1-2	TRBV2
TGTGCCAGCAGCCCGCCCTTCCGGTCGGGCACAGATACGCAGTATTTT	CASSPPFRSGTDTQYF	-	-	TRBJ2-3	TRBV13
TGTGCCAGCTCAAGGAACAGAGATAGCAATCAGCCCCAGCATTTT	CASSRNRDSNQPQHF	few	-	TRBJ1-5	TRBV18
TGTGCCAGCAGTGAATACAGGGTTGAAGGCTACACCTTC	CASSEYRVEGYTF	-	-	TRBJ1-2	TRBV6-5
TGTGCCAGCAGCGAGAGTGGGAACACCGGGGAGCTGTTTTTT	CASSESGNTGELFF	-	-	TRBJ2-2	TRBV9
TGCGCCACCCGGGACTCCTACACAGATACGCAGTATTTT	CATRDSYTDTQYF	-	-	TRBJ2-3	TRBV5-1
TGTGCCAGTAGTCCAGCGGGGGTCTTCACAGATACGCAGTATTTT	CASSPAGVFTDTQYF	-	TRBD2	TRBJ2-3	TRBV19
TGTGCCAGCAGCTATACAGGGAAACCCCTCCACTTT	CASSYTGKPLHF	-	-	TRBJ1-6	TRBV7-6
TGCAGCGCACAAGGCCCCGGGGCTTTCTTT	CSAQGPGAFF	-	-	TRBJ1-1	TRBV29-1
TGTGCCAGCAGCCCAAATATGGGACAGGGGGAAGAGACCCAGTACTTC	CASSPNMGQGEETQYF	-	TRBD1	TRBJ2-5	TRBV7-2
TGCGCCAGCAGCGCCTCTACAACTAATGAAAAACTGTTTTTT	CASSASTTNEKLFF	-	-	TRBJ1-4	TRBV5-1
TGCGCCAGCAGCCAACAAGGGGACTCCTACAATGAGCAGTTCTTC	CASSQQGDSYNEQFF	-	-	TRBJ2-1	TRBV5-1
TGTGCCAGTAGTATTGCGGGGCCCTCCTACGAGCAGTACTTC	CASSIAGPSYEQYF	-	-	TRBJ2-7	TRBV19
TGTGCCAGCAGTGACATGCCAGGCAGATATACGCAGTATTTT	CASSDMPGRYTQYF	-	-	TRBJ2-3	TRBV6-4
TGCAGCGCGGGACTAGCGTTTAGTACAGATACGCAGTATTTT	CSAGLAFSTDTQYF	few	TRBD2	TRBJ2-3	TRBV29-1
TGTGCCAGCAGCCTTGACAGGGGGTGGGAAAAACTGTTTTTT	CASSLDRGWEKLFF	few	TRBD1	TRBJ1-4	TRBV7-2
TGTGCCAGTAGTATTTCCGACAGATCTAACTATGGCTACACCTTC	CASSISDRSNYGYTF	-	-	TRBJ1-2	TRBV19
TGTGCCAGCAGTTACTCGTTGGCGGAAAATTATGGCTACACCTTC	CASSYSLAENYGYTF	few	-	TRBJ1-2	TRBV6-5
TGTGCCAGCTCACCCATTGGCAATCAGCCCCAGCATTTT	CASSPIGNQPQHF	-	-	TRBJ1-5	TRBV18
TGTGCCAGCAGCTTAGCGGTACAGGGGTACGAGCAGTACTTC	CASSLAVQGYEQYF	many	TRBD1	TRBJ2-7	TRBV7-2
TGCGCCAGCAGCCAAAACCCCAATTCAGGGGCCGAAAATTCACCCCTCCACTTT	CASSQNPNSGAENSPLHF	-	-	TRBJ1-6	TRBV4-1